The source of this T cell receptor beta chain is a study of shared clonotypes between healthy human individuals. Measured with immunoSEQ multiplex PCR; TCRdb has only the in-frame clones, and not every one. The table has about 2.1 million clones, 90% to 95% seen once. This CDR3 comprises 13 residues. The germline V gene has CDR1 SQVTM and CDR2 ANQGSEA. Trimming cost V 6 bases and J 4 bases, with 13 bases left between them. As defined, naive CD8 cells were CD45RO-negative and positively selected for CCR7, with terminally differentiated effector memory CD45RA+ cells excluded. This TCR came from a man between 18 and 35 years old in good health. Some clones in this sample may be carry-over from other donors' samples. The chain has TRBV29-1 and TRBJ2-1, with D tentatively TRBD1 (6 bases). The sequenced material came from naive CD8+ T cells from PBMCs. The CDR3 nucleotides are TGCAGCGTGTGGGACACATTGTACAATGAGCAGTTCTTC. Its translation is CSVWDTLYNEQFF.